The 3 T cell receptor beta chains below all came from one sample that was sequenced in a study of T cells in localized non-small cell lung cancer (dated by TCRdb to about 2020). The library was generated by the immunoSEQ multiplex PCR assay. In TCRdb, the immuneACCESS table is reduced to in-frame sequences with V and J assigned. These tables do not hold every clone; where another copy was compared, an unresolved V gene accounts for under half, and the others remain unexplained. The sample table shows over 950 clones, and 25% to 30% are seen once. The leading ten clones occupy around a sixth of the sample. The source material was lung tumor tissue, sampled before any cancer treatment. These receptor sequences come from a female donor of 60 years or more with stage III squamous cell lung carcinoma.

Sample share makes this clone large. The chain has TRBV9 and TRBJ1-2, with 8 bases identical to TRBD1. CDR1 and CDR2 from the germline V gene are SGDLS and YYNGEE. Losses at the gene ends were 3 bases for V and 5 bases for J; bases not matched to a gene: 9. The CDR3 covers 15 residues. The CDR3 here is CASSERQGYPYGYTF. The CDR3 DNA sequence: TGTGCCAGCAGCGAGAGACAGGGGTATCCGTATGGCTACACCTTC.

There are a few counts of this clone. The rearrangement joins TRBV6-8 to TRBJ1-5; a possible D gene is TRBD1 (6 bases). Trimming removed 6 bases at V and 9 bases at J, with 21 bases between. Germline CDR1 and CDR2: MNHGY and SAAAGT. The CDR3 has 15 residues. The CDR3 DNA is TGTGCCAGCAGGGATTCGGGACACCCGGCGGGGCCCCAGCATTTT. Residues: CASRDSGHPAGPQHF.

By proportion, this clone is large (0.1 to 1%). This chain joins TRBV4-1 and TRBJ2-5, with TRBD2 identical over 12 bases. This CDR3 has 19 residues. Germline trimming cut 4 bases from V and 5 bases from J; bases unmatched to any gene: 17. Germline V gene sequence: CDR1 MGHRA, CDR2 YSYEKL. The CDR3 loop reads CASSPSRETSGSIKETQYF. The CDR3 region has the DNA TGCGCCAGCAGCCCCTCGCGGGAGACTAGCGGGAGTATTAAGGAGACCCAGTACTTC.